Each of the 30 T cell receptor beta chains below was sequenced from the same sample in a study of cytomegalovirus exposure and HLA in healthy donors (dated by TCRdb to the late 2010s). The library was built by means of the immunoSEQ multiplex PCR assay. A mixture of 60 forward primers for TCR Vbeta segments and 13 reverse primers for TCR Jbeta segments was used in the multiplex PCR. Not all clones reach the TCRdb copy of this immuneACCESS table, which keeps in-frame sequences only. Checked studies attribute under half of the gap to unresolved V genes and leave the rest unexplained. The sample table holds approximately 90,000 clones, of which under 9% were seen once. The ten largest clonotypes hold 2.3% of the sample. The sample taken for sequencing was PBMCs. The receptors come from a man between 50 and 59 years old in good health and CMV-seronegative.

The rearrangement joins TRBV30 to TRBJ2-7, with D possibly being TRBD1 (6 bases). The V and J ends lost 4 bases and 3 bases respectively, with 16 bases between them. Germline V CDR1 and CDR2: GTSNPN, SVGIG (reference sequence). The CDR3 runs to 14 residues. The CDR3 nucleotides are TGTGCCTGGACCCCAGGGGAAGCTTACTACGAGCAGTACTTC. It specifies CAWTPGEAYYEQYF.

This clone was counted only a few times. The chain links TRBV25-1 to TRBJ2-5; D is unresolved. Germline V gene lookup returns CDR1 MGHDK and CDR2 SYGVNS. This CDR3 is 11 amino acids long. V dropped 5 bases and J dropped 5 bases, with 6 bases sitting between them. The CDR3 DNA follows: TGTGCCAGCAGTATTCAGGAGACCCAGTACTTC. Translation gives CASSIQETQYF.

This clone was found a few times. This sequence joins TRBV27 and TRBJ2-3, with D uncertain. With 7 bases removed from V and 0 bases from J, the gap between germline ends came to 8 bases. Germline values: CDR1 MNHEY, CDR2 SMNVEV (reference sequence). The CDR3 length is 13 residues. CDR3 sequence: CASKQSSTDTQYF. CDR3 coding DNA: TGTGCCAGCAAACAGAGTAGCACAGATACGCAGTATTTT.

This clone was seen more than once but under ten times. The gene calls are TRBV4-1 and TRBJ1-2, with 8 bases lining up with TRBD1. Germline assignment: CDR1 MGHRA and CDR2 YSYEKL. V was clipped by 6 bases and J by 3 bases; unmatched bases: 3. The CDR3 loop spans 13 amino acids. The CDR3: CASSPQGDYGYTF. CDR3 in DNA: TGCGCCAGCAGTCCACAGGGGGACTATGGCTACACCTTC.

There are a few counts of this clone. The chain uses TRBV30 and TRBJ2-3, with D possibly matching TRBD1 (7 bases). Germline V gene lookup returns CDR1 GTSNPN and CDR2 SVGIG (reference sequence). CDR3 size: 15 residues. Trimming shortened V by 5 bases and J by 2 bases, and 17 bases separated the two germline ends. The CDR3 sequence: CAWEKGASDTDTQYF. CDR3 nucleotides: TGTGCCTGGGAAAAGGGGGCTAGCGACACAGATACGCAGTATTTT.

This clone turned up a few times. This chain uses TRBV28 with TRBJ1-2; TRBD1 agrees at 9 bases. V lost 4 bases to trimming and J lost 8 bases; unmatched junction nucleotides: 8. Germline loops: CDR1 MDHEN, CDR2 SYDVKM. This CDR3 has 14 amino acids. This CDR3 reads CASSYPGQGSGYTF. DNA of the CDR3: TGTGCCAGCAGTTACCCGGGACAGGGCAGCGGCTACACCTTC.

This clone was seen only a few times. The V gene is TRBV28, the J gene TRBJ1-5, with 9 bases identical to TRBD1. This CDR3 comprises 14 residues. Germline lookup yields CDR1 MDHEN and CDR2 SYDVKM. Trimming at V came to 5 bases and at J to 6 bases, leaving 5 bases not matched to a gene. CDR3 region: CASSGTGIGQPQHF. The CDR3 bases are TGTGCCAGCAGTGGGACAGGGATCGGTCAGCCCCAGCATTTT.

The chain joins TRBV29-1 to TRBJ2-3, with 10 bases lining up with TRBD2. The CDR3 spans 15 residues. In germline, CDR1 is SQVTM, CDR2 ANQGSEA. The V gene end was trimmed by 6 bases and the J gene end by 1 base; junction bases not matched to a gene: 7. The CDR3 bases are TGCAGCGTGGAACCTAGCGGGAGACGCACAGATACGCAGTATTTT. Its translation is CSVEPSGRRTDTQYF.

This clone came up a few times. The CDR3 nucleotides are TGTGCCAGCAGCTTGCGGGGGGGCCACCAGCCCCAGCATTTT. Amino acid sequence: CASSLRGGHQPQHF. This chain connects TRBV5-8 to TRBJ1-5, with D possibly TRBD1 on 6 matching bases. The CDR3 totals 14 residues. The ends were cut back, 1 base at V and 7 bases at J, with 12 bases in the middle. Germline CDR1 is SGHTS and CDR2 is YDEGEE.

The chain links TRBV5-4 to TRBJ2-1; D gene uncertain. The CDR3 loop spans 13 amino acids. CDR1 and CDR2 (germline): SGHNT, YYREEE (reference sequence). V dropped 0 bases and J dropped 9 bases, with 10 bases sitting between them. CDR3 residues: CASSLGPPGEQFF. The CDR3 coding sequence is TGTGCCAGCAGCTTGGGGCCGCCGGGTGAGCAGTTCTTC.

The chain uses TRBV7-2 and TRBJ2-1; no firm D call. Germline values: CDR1 SGHTA, CDR2 FQGNSA. Trimming removed 6 bases at V and 4 bases at J, with 4 bases between. The CDR3 extends over 11 amino acids. The CDR3 coding sequence is TGTGCCAGCAGGTCATACAATGAGCAGTTCTTC. It yields the protein CASRSYNEQFF. The full variable domain, completed using reference TRBV7-2 and TRBJ2-1, is GAGVSQSPSNKVTEKGKDVELRCDPISGHTALYWYRQSLGQGLEFLIYFQGNSAPDKSGLPSDRFSAERTGGSVSTLTIQRTQQEDSAVYLCASRSYNEQFFGPGTRLTVL.

This rearrangement joins TRBV18 to TRBJ1-6; D is unclear. Trimming cost V 2 bases and J 6 bases, with 11 bases left between them. This CDR3 is 15 amino acids long. Germline assignment: CDR1 KGHSH and CDR2 LQKENI. This chain's CDR3 is CASSPRRETNSPLHF. In DNA form, the CDR3 reads TGTGCCAGCTCACCAAGGAGGGAAACTAATTCACCCCTCCACTTT.

This clone was detected a few times. The J gene is TRBJ2-7, the V gene TRBV7-2; 11 positions agree with TRBD2. There are 18 residues in the CDR3. J was trimmed by 3 bases and V by 5 bases; bases with no gene match: 15. Germline V gene sequence: CDR1 SGHTA, CDR2 FQGNSA. The CDR3 region is CASSTRTSGLTVYYEQYF. CDR3 DNA sequence: TGTGCCAGCAGCACCAGGACTAGCGGGTTAACCGTCTACTACGAGCAGTACTTC.

The genes are TRBV9 and TRBJ2-7; D is possibly TRBD2 (6 bases). V shed 0 bases and J shed 4 bases, with 8 bases lying between them. Per the germline V gene, CDR1 is SGDLS and CDR2 is YYNGEE. This CDR3 spans 13 amino acids. The CDR3 region is CASSVVAGYEQYF. The CDR3 DNA follows: TGTGCCAGCAGCGTAGTGGCGGGGTACGAGCAGTACTTC.

This rearrangement joins TRBV29-1 to TRBJ2-7; 9 bases fit TRBD2. Trimming removed 2 bases from V and 2 bases from J; junction bases left unmatched: 1. The CDR3 sequence is 13 residues long. Germline V CDR1 and CDR2: SQVTM, ANQGSEA. The CDR3 DNA follows: TGCAGCGTTGAAAGCGGGGGGACCTACGAGCAGTACTTC. Protein: CSVESGGTYEQYF.

This chain connects TRBV27 to TRBJ2-7; D is unclear. The J call may be wrong; the DNA end is better matched by TRBJ2-5. In germline, CDR1 is MNHEY, CDR2 SMNVEV (reference sequence). The CDR3 length is 13 residues. The CDR3 bases are TGTGCCAGCAGTTTTGGGTTTGGAGAGACCCAGTACTTC. Its protein product is CASSFGFGETQYF.

V and J are TRBV30 and TRBJ2-7; tentatively, D is TRBD1 (6 bases). Germline V gene data show CDR1 as GTSNPN and CDR2 as SVGIG (reference sequence). V was clipped by 2 bases and J by 0 bases, with 17 bases between them. The CDR3 is made up of 16 amino acids. CDR3 DNA: TGTGCCTGGAGTCCGGACAGAGGCAGTCCCTCCTACGAGCAGTACTTC. Protein sequence: CAWSPDRGSPSYEQYF.

V usage is TRBV29-1 and J usage is TRBJ2-1, with D possibly being TRBD2 (6 bases). Germline V gives CDR1 SQVTM, CDR2 ANQGSEA. Trimming took 3 bases from V and 3 from J, leaving 12 bases between them. The CDR3 sequence is 14 residues long. The CDR3 DNA sequence: TGCAGCGTTGAGCCAAGCGGGTACTACAATGAGCAGTTCTTC. Translated: CSVEPSGYYNEQFF.

This clone has only a few counts. The chain joins TRBV29-1 to TRBJ2-1, with 7 bases identical to TRBD2. Germline V gene lookup returns CDR1 SQVTM and CDR2 ANQGSEA. The CDR3 is made up of 14 amino acids. The V segment lost 7 bases and the J segment 7 bases; nucleotides outside the gene matches: 13. This CDR3 reads CSASLLAEVNEQFF. CDR3 in DNA: TGCAGCGCCTCGCTGCTAGCGGAAGTTAATGAGCAGTTCTTC.

This clone was seen only a few times. CDR3 sequence reads: CASSPTHRGSDYGYTF. The CDR3 DNA sequence: TGCGCCAGCAGCCCAACCCACAGGGGATCGGACTATGGCTACACCTTC. This sequence joins TRBV5-1 and TRBJ1-2; TRBD1 matches 7 bases. V trimming: 4 bases; J trimming: 3 bases; junction bases outside the gene matches: 12. CDR3 size: 16 residues. Germline V CDR1 and CDR2: SGHRS, YFSETQ.

The chain uses TRBV6-6 and TRBJ2-7; 7 bases agree with TRBD1. Germline lookup yields CDR1 MNHNY and CDR2 SVGAGI (reference sequence). The J segment lost 2 bases and the V segment lost 6 bases, leaving 7 bases of the junction unmatched. The CDR3 consists of 14 residues. The CDR3 loop is CASRDAGTAYEQYF. The CDR3 DNA reads TGTGCCAGCAGAGACGCCGGGACAGCCTACGAGCAGTACTTC.

The chain combines TRBV11-2 with TRBJ1-1; TRBD1 might be the D (6 bases). This CDR3 spans 12 amino acids. V was trimmed by 6 bases and J by 5 bases, leaving 10 bases between them. The germline CDR1 and CDR2 sequences are SGHAT and FQNNGV. CDR3 sequence: CASRLGGTEAFF. The CDR3 coding sequence is TGTGCCAGCAGACTAGGGGGAACTGAAGCTTTCTTT.

This clone was counted a few times. The genes are TRBV11-3 and TRBJ2-3; TRBD1 matches 7 bases. V lost 5 bases, J lost 0 bases, and 5 bases stayed unmatched. The CDR3 sequence is 15 residues long. Germline V gene sequence: CDR1 SGHNT, CDR2 YENEEA. The CDR3 nucleotides are TGTGCCAGCAGCGCCGGGGACAGTAGCACAGATACGCAGTATTTT. As protein: CASSAGDSSTDTQYF.

This clone came up a few times. The V and J genes are TRBV30 and TRBJ1-2; D remains ambiguous. Trimming removed 0 bases at V and 4 bases at J, with 9 bases between. The CDR3 is made up of 13 amino acids. Germline CDR1 and CDR2: GTSNPN and SVGIG (reference sequence). The CDR3 reads CAWSVSGLYGYTF. The CDR3 bases are TGTGCCTGGAGTGTTTCAGGACTCTATGGCTACACCTTC.

This clone was recorded a few times. The V and J genes are TRBV7-9 and TRBJ2-4; D is possibly TRBD2 (6 bases). Deletions cut 1 base from V and 6 bases from J, with 10 bases between. This CDR3 is 14 amino acids long. The V gene's germline CDR1 is SEHNR and CDR2 FQNEAQ (reference sequence). For the CDR3, the DNA is TGTGCCAGCAGCTTAGGGCAGGGAGGAAACATTCAGTACTTC. Translation: CASSLGQGGNIQYF.

In this sample, this clone turned up a few times. CDR3 coding DNA: TGTGCCAGCAGTATCCGGGACTATTCTGTAGAGCAGTACTTC. This translates into CASSIRDYSVEQYF. The gene calls are TRBV28 and TRBJ2-7, with TRBD2 identical over 7 bases. The germline V gene encodes CDR1 MDHEN and CDR2 SYDVKM. The CDR3 runs 14 residues. V shed 5 bases and J 7 bases; nucleotides not matched to a gene: 11.

The chain uses TRBV19 and TRBJ2-5; D remains ambiguous. Germline V lookup: CDR1 LNHDA, CDR2 SQIVND (reference sequence). V lost 7 bases, J lost 2 bases, and 14 bases lay in between. CDR3 length equals 14 residues. CDR3 in DNA: TGTGCCAGTACCCCCTCTGGGCGTCAAGAGACCCAGTACTTC. Translated, it gives CASTPSGRQETQYF.

The gene calls are TRBV29-1 and TRBJ1-2; 12 bases are shared with TRBD1. There are 14 residues in the CDR3. Trimming cost V 2 bases and J 8 bases; bases outside gene matches: 6. Germline V lookup: CDR1 SQVTM, CDR2 ANQGSEA. In DNA form, the CDR3 reads TGCAGCGTTGAAAAGGGACAGGGGGCACAAGGCTACACCTTC. Encoded protein: CSVEKGQGAQGYTF.

A few counts support this clone. The CDR3 spells CASSQGAGEQYF. CDR3 DNA: TGTGCCAGCAGCCAGGGTGCGGGGGAGCAGTACTTC. The chain recombines TRBV6-5 with TRBJ2-7, with D possibly matching TRBD2 (6 bases). Per the germline V gene, CDR1 is MNHEY and CDR2 is SVGAGI. The CDR3 consists of 12 residues. V was cut by 6 bases and J by 7 bases, with 13 bases left in between.

This clone occurred a few times. CDR3 in amino acids: CASSLARRRQGVFGNTIYF. Written as DNA, the CDR3 is TGTGCCAGCAGCTTAGCGCGGCGTCGACAGGGGGTCTTTGGAAACACCATATATTTT. V gene TRBV7-6 combines with J gene TRBJ1-3; 9 nucleotides align to TRBD1. This CDR3 comprises 19 residues. Trimming removed 0 bases from V and 3 bases from J; junction bases left unmatched: 12. Germline V gene data show CDR1 as SGHVS and CDR2 as FNYEAQ.